Described below is a single T cell receptor (beta chain) sequence and its context. What it recognizes is unknown. Only in-frame clones appear in the TCRdb table, and some are missing; sequencing was by immunoSEQ multiplex PCR. Of about 76,000 clones in the sample, under 90% were seen once. This CDR3 has 14 amino acids. The V gene end was trimmed by 7 bases and the J gene end by 1 base; junction bases not matched to a gene: 6. Germline-derived CDR1 and CDR2 are SGHRS and YFSETQ. The record originates from a study of PD-1 blockade in classical Hodgkin lymphoma. Study conclusions and caveats: It was reported that newly diagnosed patients had less baseline TCR diversity than healthy donors. Sources of repertoire differences remain undefined, possibly disease activity or prior therapy. Exclusion covered patients beginning nivolumab under 1 year post-ASCT.

Each patient's relapse followed autologous stem cell transplantation, and brentuximab vedotin exposure varied. This clonotype originated in a human donor with classical Hodgkin lymphoma. This rearrangement joins TRBV5-1 to TRBJ2-7; 9 nucleotides match TRBD2. This material consisted of peripheral blood mononuclear cells (PBMCs), taken at baseline. The CDR3 reads CASALAGGSYEQYF. The CDR3 DNA follows: TGCGCCAGCGCCCTTGCGGGGGGGTCCTACGAGCAGTACTTC.